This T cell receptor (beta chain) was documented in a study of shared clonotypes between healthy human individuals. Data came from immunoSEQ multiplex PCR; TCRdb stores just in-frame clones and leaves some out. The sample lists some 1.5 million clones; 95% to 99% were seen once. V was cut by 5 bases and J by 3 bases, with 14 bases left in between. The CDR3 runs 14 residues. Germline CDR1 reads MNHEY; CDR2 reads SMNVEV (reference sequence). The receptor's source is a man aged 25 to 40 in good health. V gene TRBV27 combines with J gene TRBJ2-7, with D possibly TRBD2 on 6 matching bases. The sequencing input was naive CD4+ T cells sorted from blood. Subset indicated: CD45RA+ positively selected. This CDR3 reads CASSRDLGFYEQYF. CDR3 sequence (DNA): TGTGCCAGCAGTCGGGACTTGGGGTTCTACGAGCAGTACTTC.